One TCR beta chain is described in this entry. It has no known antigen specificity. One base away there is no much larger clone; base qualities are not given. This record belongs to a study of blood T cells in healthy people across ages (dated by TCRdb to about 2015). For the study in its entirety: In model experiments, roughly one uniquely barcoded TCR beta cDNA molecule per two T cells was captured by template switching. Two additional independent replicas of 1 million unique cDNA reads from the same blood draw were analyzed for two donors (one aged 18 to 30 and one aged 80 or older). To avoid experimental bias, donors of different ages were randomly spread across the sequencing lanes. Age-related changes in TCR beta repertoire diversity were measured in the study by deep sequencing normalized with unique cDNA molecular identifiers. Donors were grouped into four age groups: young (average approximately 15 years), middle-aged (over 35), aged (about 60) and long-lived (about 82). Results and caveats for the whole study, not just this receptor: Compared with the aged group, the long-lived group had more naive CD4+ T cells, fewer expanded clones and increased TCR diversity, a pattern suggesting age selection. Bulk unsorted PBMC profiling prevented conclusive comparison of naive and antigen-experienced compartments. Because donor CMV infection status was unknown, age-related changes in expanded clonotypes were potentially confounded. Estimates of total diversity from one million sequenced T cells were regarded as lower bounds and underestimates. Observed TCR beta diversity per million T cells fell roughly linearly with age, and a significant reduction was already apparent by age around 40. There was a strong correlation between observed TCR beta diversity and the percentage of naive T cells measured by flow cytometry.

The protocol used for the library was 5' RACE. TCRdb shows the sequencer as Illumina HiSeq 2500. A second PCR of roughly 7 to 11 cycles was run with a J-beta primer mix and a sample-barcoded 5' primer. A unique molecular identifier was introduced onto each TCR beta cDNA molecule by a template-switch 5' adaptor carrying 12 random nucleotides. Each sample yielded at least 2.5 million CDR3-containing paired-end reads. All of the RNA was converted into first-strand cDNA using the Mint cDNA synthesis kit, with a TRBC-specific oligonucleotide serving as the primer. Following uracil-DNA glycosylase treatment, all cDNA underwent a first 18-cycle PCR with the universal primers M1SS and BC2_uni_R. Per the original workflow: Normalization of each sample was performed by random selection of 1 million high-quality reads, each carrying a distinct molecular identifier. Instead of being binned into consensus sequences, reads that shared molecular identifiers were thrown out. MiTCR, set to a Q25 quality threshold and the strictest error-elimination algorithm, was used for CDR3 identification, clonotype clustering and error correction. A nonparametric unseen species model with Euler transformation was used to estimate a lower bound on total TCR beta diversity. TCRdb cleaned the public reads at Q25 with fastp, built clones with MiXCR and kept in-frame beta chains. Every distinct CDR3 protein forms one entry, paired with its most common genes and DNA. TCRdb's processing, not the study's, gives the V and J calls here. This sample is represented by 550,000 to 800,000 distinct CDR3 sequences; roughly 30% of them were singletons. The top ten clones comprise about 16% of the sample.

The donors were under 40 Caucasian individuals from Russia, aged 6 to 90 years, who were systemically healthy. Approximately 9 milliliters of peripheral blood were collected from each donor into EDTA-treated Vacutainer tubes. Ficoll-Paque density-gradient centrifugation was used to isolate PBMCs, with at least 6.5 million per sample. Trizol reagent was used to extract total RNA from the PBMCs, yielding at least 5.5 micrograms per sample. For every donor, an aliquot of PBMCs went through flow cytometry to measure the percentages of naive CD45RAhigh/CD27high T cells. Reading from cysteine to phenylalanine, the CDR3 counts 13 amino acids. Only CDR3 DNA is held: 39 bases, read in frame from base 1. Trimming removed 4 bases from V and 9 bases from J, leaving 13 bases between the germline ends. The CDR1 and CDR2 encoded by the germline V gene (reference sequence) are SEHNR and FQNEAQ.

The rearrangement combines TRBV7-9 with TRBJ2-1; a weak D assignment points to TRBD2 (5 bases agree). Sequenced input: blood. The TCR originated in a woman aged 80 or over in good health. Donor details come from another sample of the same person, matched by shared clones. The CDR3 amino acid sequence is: CASSWAGPIEQFF. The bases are TGTGCCAGCAGCTGGGCGGGCCCTATTGAGCAGTTCTTC.